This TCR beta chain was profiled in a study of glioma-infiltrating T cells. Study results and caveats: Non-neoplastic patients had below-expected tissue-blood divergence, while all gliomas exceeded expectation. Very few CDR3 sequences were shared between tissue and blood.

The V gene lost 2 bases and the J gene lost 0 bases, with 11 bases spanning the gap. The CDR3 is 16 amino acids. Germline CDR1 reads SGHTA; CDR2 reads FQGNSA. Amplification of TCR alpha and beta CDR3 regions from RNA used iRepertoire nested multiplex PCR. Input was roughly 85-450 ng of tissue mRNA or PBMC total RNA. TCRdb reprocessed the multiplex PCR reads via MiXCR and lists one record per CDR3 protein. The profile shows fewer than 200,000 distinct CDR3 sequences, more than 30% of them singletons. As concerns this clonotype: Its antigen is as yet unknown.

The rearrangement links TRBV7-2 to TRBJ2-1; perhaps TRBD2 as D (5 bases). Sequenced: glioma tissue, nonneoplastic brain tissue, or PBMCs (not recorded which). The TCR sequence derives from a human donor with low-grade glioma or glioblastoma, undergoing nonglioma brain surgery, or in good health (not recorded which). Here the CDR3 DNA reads TGTGCCAGCAGCTTATGGAACGGAGGCTCCTACAATGAGCAGTTCTTC. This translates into CASSLWNGGSYNEQFF.